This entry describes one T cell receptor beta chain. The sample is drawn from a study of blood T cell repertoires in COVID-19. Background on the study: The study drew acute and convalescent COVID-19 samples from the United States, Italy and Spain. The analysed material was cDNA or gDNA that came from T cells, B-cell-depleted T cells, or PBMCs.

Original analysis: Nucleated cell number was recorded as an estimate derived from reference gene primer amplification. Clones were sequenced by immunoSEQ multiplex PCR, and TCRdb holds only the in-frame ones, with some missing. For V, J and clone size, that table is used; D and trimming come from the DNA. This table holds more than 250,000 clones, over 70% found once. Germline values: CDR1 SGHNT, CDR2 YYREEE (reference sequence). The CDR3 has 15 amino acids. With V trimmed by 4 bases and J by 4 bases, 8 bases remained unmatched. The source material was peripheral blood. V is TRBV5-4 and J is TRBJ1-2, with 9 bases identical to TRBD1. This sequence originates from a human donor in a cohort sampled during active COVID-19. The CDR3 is CASSPETGGLYGYTF. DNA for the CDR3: TGTGCCAGCAGCCCGGAAACAGGGGGCCTCTATGGCTACACCTTC.